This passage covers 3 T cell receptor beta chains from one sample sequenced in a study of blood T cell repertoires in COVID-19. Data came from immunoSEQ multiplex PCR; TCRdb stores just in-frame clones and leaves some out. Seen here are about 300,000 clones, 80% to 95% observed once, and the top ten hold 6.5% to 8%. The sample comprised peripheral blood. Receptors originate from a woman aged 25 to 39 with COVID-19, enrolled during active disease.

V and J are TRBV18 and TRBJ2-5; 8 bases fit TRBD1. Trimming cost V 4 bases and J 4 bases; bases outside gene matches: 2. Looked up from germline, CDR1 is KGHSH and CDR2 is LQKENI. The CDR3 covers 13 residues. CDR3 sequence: CASSLQGGETQYF. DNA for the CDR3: TGTGCCAGCTCACTACAGGGGGGAGAGACCCAGTACTTC. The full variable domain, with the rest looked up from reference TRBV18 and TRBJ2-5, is NAGVMQNPRHLVRRRGQEARLRCSPMKGHSHVYWYRQLPEEGLKFMVYLQKENIIDESGMPKERFSAEFPKEGPSILRIQQVVRGDSAAYFCASSLQGGETQYFGPGTRLLVL.

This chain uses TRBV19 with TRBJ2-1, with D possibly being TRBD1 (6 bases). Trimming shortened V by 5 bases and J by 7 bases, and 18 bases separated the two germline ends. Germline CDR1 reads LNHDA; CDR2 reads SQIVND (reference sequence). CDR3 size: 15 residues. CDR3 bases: TGTGCCAGTAGTCTTGGACAGATCCTTTTAAATGAGCAGTTCTTC. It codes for CASSLGQILLNEQFF.

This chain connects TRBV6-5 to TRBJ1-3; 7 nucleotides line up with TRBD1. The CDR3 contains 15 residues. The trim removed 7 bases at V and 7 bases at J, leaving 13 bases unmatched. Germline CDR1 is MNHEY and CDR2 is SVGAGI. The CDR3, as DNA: TGTGCCAGCACCGACACGGACAGGCCAGCCAACACCATATATTTT. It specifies CASTDTDRPANTIYF.